This T cell receptor beta chain originates from a study of OX40 agonist ivuxolimab in advanced cancers. Study overall: Each dose-escalation patient presented with hepatocellular carcinoma, melanoma, renal cell or head and neck cancer. Partial response was recorded in three patients: one hepatocellular carcinoma and two cutaneous melanoma cases.

Measured with immunoSEQ multiplex PCR; TCRdb has only the in-frame clones, and not every one. The table shows over 55,000 clones, with approximately 89% occurring only once. The CDR3 is 15 amino acids. V lost 2 bases and J 1 base, leaving 9 bases between the germline ends. CDR1 and CDR2 (germline): MNHNY, SVGAGI (reference sequence). J is TRBJ1-5 and V is TRBV6-6; D might be TRBD1 (5 bases). The TCR sequence derives from an adult with an advanced solid tumor such as melanoma, head and neck, liver or kidney cancer. Source: CD4+ or CD8+ T cells sorted from blood, taken in a trial of the OX40 agonist ivuxolimab. The CDR3 here is CASSYPAGSNQPQHF. The CDR3 DNA reads as TGTGCCAGCAGTTACCCCGCAGGGAGCAATCAGCCCCAGCATTTT.